This T cell receptor (beta chain) was identified in a study of blood T cell repertoires in COVID-19. Study at large: Material from acute and convalescent COVID-19 was sourced from the United States, Italy and Spain. T cells, B-cell-depleted T cells, or PBMCs supplied cDNA or gDNA.

With 3 bases removed from V and 2 bases from J, the gap between germline ends came to 11 bases. Germline CDR1 and CDR2: DFQATT and SNEGSKA (reference sequence). This CDR3 spans 13 amino acids. Authors' analysis steps: Nucleated cell counts were estimated from reference gene primer amplification. The data were produced by immunoSEQ multiplex PCR, yet TCRdb's version contains in-frame clones alone and is incomplete. That table supplies the V and J calls and clone size; D and trimming were determined from the DNA. The sample lists 650,000 to 800,000 clones, 85% to 90% occurring once. The source material was peripheral blood. This chain joins TRBV20-1 and TRBJ2-7, with D perhaps TRBD1 (6 bases). This clonotype was obtained from a woman aged 18-35 years with acute or convalescent COVID-19. DNA of the CDR3: TGCAGTGCTAGTGCGCCAGGGGCCTACGAGCAGTACTTC. It specifies CSASAPGAYEQYF.